This T cell receptor (beta chain) was found in a study of cytomegalovirus exposure and HLA in healthy donors. Broader study findings: With DRB1 most and HLA-C fewest, TCR association rates differed between HLA loci in a later analysis. There were under 200 TCR beta chains listed as cytomegalovirus-associated.

Use of 60 Vbeta and 13 Jbeta primers characterized the PCR. This table comes from immunoSEQ multiplex PCR, and its TCRdb copy is limited to in-frame clones, with some not included. Of about 82,000 clones listed, 60% to 80% are singletons. In regard to this clone: Its antigen is not known.

In germline, CDR1 is MDHEN, CDR2 SYDVKM. V shed 2 bases and J 7 bases; nucleotides not matched to a gene: 18. There are 18 residues in the CDR3. Sequencing input: PBMCs. This TCR was recovered from a man in his 60s in good health and CMV-seronegative. This rearrangement joins TRBV28 to TRBJ1-1; 8 bases match TRBD1. The CDR3 protein is CASSLALFSGQGGDEAFF. In nucleotides, the CDR3 is TGTGCCAGCAGTTTAGCGTTATTCTCAGGACAGGGAGGAGATGAAGCTTTCTTT.